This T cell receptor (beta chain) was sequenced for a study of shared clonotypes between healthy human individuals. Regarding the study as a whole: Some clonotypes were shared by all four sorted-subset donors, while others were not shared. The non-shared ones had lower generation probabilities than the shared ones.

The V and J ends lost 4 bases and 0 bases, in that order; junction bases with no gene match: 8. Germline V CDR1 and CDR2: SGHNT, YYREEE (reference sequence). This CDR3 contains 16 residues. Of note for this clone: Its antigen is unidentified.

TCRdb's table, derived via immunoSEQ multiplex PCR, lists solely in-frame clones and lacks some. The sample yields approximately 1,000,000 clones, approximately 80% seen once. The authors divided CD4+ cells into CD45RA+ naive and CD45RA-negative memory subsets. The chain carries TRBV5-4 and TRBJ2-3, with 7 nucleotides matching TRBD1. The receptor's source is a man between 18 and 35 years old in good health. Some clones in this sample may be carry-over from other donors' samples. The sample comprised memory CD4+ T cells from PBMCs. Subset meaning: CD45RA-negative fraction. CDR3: CASSLARDRSTDTQYF. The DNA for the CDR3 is TGTGCCAGCAGCCTGGCTCGGGACAGAAGCACAGATACGCAGTATTTT.